This passage covers 2 T cell receptor beta chains from one sample sequenced in a study of OX40 agonist ivuxolimab in advanced cancers. Sequencing was performed with immunoSEQ multiplex PCR; in TCRdb, only in-frame clones are kept and a portion is missing. The sample holds 79,000 or so clones; about 90% are singletons and the top ten take 1.5% to 2%. The sample was CD4+ or CD8+ T cells sorted from blood, taken in a trial of the OX40 agonist ivuxolimab. The receptors originated from an adult with an advanced solid tumor such as melanoma, head and neck, liver or kidney cancer.

This clone was recorded once. DNA for the CDR3: TGTGCCAGCAGCTTGGGGGAGTGGGCGCAGTATTTT. It codes for CASSLGEWAQYF. This chain uses TRBV5-6 with TRBJ2-3, with D possibly matching TRBD2 (5 bases). Germline CDR1 is SGHDT and CDR2 is YYEEEE. CDR3 length: 12 residues. Trimming cost V 0 bases and J 10 bases, with 9 bases left between them.

This clone was observed a handful of times. The gene calls are TRBV19 and TRBJ1-5; tentative D call: TRBD1 (5 bases). In germline, CDR1 is LNHDA, CDR2 SQIVND (reference sequence). CDR3 length: 12 amino acids. V lost 6 bases and J lost 3, with 6 bases in between. In DNA, the CDR3 is TGTGCCAGTAGGGACATCAATCAGCCCCAGCATTTT. Amino acid sequence: CASRDINQPQHF.